This is a list of T cell receptor beta chains from one sample in a study of blood T cell repertoires in COVID-19. Clones were sequenced by immunoSEQ multiplex PCR, and TCRdb holds only the in-frame ones, with some missing. The profile covers 71,000 or so clones, with 80% to 90% appearing a single time and roughly 18% taken by the ten largest. Input material: peripheral blood. These receptors all come from an elderly man in a cohort sampled during active COVID-19. The CDR3 runs from the conserved cysteine through the conserved F or W. The D gene is left open where the match is weak. Clone sizes are given selectively: once, few, many, or a class where the clone is expanded.

size: -
J: TRBJ2-2
V: TRBV6-1
D: -
DNA: TGTGCCAGCAGTGAACAGGGATACACCGGGGAGCTGTTTTTT
CDR3: CASSEQGYTGELFF

size: -
J: TRBJ2-5
V: TRBV27
D: TRBD2
DNA: TGTGCCAGCAGACCTAGCGGGGGGGCTGAGACCCAGTACTTC
CDR3: CASRPSGGAETQYF

size: once
J: TRBJ2-3
V: TRBV7-2
D: TRBD2
DNA: TGTGCCAGCAGCTCGGGGGGGGGAAGCACAGATACGCAGTATTTT
CDR3: CASSSGGGSTDTQYF

size: -
J: TRBJ2-3
V: TRBV6-4
D: -
DNA: TGTGCCAGCAGTGTAGGCAGGGGTTCATCAGATACGCAGTATTTT
CDR3: CASSVGRGSSDTQYF

size: -
J: TRBJ2-7
V: TRBV18
D: TRBD2
DNA: TGTGCCAGCTCACCACCGAGCGGGAACTACGAGCAGTACTTC
CDR3: CASSPPSGNYEQYF

size: -
J: TRBJ1-1
V: TRBV9
D: -
DNA: TGTGCCAGCAGCCCGACCCCCCAGGGGACTGAAGCTTTCTTT
CDR3: CASSPTPQGTEAFF

size: -
J: TRBJ2-3
V: TRBV9
D: TRBD2
DNA: TGTGCCAGCAGCACCGGTTTAGCGGGGAGGGTAGATACGCAGTATTTT
CDR3: CASSTGLAGRVDTQYF

size: -
J: TRBJ2-5
V: TRBV6-1
D: TRBD2
DNA: TGTGCCAGCAGTGAAGTAGTAGCGGGGACCCTTGGAGAGACCCAGTACTTC
CDR3: CASSEVVAGTLGETQYF

size: -
J: TRBJ2-1
V: TRBV5-1
D: -
DNA: TGCGCCAGCAGCGCAACAGGCGGGACCCGAAATGAGCAGTTCTTC
CDR3: CASSATGGTRNEQFF

size: -
J: TRBJ1-2
V: TRBV28
D: TRBD1
DNA: TGTGCCAGCAGTTCGGAAGCAATGACAGGGACCTATGGCTACACCTTC
CDR3: CASSSEAMTGTYGYTF

size: -
J: TRBJ1-2
V: TRBV19
D: -
DNA: TGTGCCAGTAGACAAAACGGGGAGGTCCAAGGCTACACCTTC
CDR3: CASRQNGEVQGYTF

size: -
J: TRBJ1-2
V: TRBV28
D: TRBD1
DNA: TGTGCCAGCAGTCGACGGACAGGGGGCGTCTATGGCTACACCTTC
CDR3: CASSRRTGGVYGYTF

size: -
J: TRBJ2-5
V: TRBV5-6
D: -
DNA: TGTGCCAGCAGCCCCCGGCAGGGTAAAGAGACCCAGTACTTC
CDR3: CASSPRQGKETQYF

size: once
J: TRBJ1-1
V: TRBV7-9
D: -
DNA: TGTGCCAGCAGCCCCCGACAGGTCAACACTGAAGCTTTCTTT
CDR3: CASSPRQVNTEAFF

size: -
J: TRBJ1-2
V: TRBV5-1
D: -
DNA: TGCGCCAGCAGCTTCCAGGACACGGGTGGCTACACCTTC
CDR3: CASSFQDTGGYTF

size: few
J: TRBJ2-2
V: TRBV7-9
D: TRBD1
DNA: TGTGCCAGCAGCCCCCGGGGCACAGGGGACACCGGGGAGCTGTTTTTT
CDR3: CASSPRGTGDTGELFF

size: -
J: TRBJ2-1
V: TRBV19
D: TRBD2
DNA: TGTGCCAGTAGTCTAGCGGGGGGCCGAAATGAGCAGTTCTTC
CDR3: CASSLAGGRNEQFF

size: -
J: TRBJ2-5
V: TRBV29-1
D: TRBD2
DNA: TGCAGCGTTGAGTGGCGGGGGGGCAACCAAGAGACCCAGTACTTC
CDR3: CSVEWRGGNQETQYF

size: once
J: TRBJ1-2
V: TRBV3-1/TRBV3-2
D: -
DNA: TGTGCCAGCAGCCAAGGTGTCCAGGGGTTATACACCTTC
CDR3: CASSQGVQGLYTF

size: few
J: TRBJ2-7
V: TRBV9
D: -
DNA: TGTGCCAGCAGCTCGACAGTCGCTCCCTACGAGCAGTACTTC
CDR3: CASSSTVAPYEQYF

size: -
J: TRBJ2-1
V: TRBV18
D: TRBD2
DNA: TGTGCCAGCTCACCCGGACTAGCGGCTAACAATGAGCAGTTCTTC
CDR3: CASSPGLAANNEQFF

size: few
J: TRBJ1-6
V: TRBV28
D: -
DNA: TGTGCCAGCAGCCGCCCCGCGGAGGGTAGGAATTCACCCCTCCACTTT
CDR3: CASSRPAEGRNSPLHF

size: once
J: TRBJ1-4
V: TRBV7-9
D: TRBD1
DNA: TGTGCCAGCAGTCGATACCCGACAGGGCCTAATGAAAAACTGTTTTTT
CDR3: CASSRYPTGPNEKLFF

size: -
J: TRBJ1-2
V: TRBV2
D: -
DNA: TGTGCCAGCAGCGCCGAGACAGGCGATTATGGCTACACCTTC
CDR3: CASSAETGDYGYTF

size: -
J: TRBJ1-1
V: TRBV6-5
D: -
DNA: TGTGCCAGCATTCTAGGTCGGGGGATGAACACTGAAGCTTTCTTT
CDR3: CASILGRGMNTEAFF

size: -
J: TRBJ2-7
V: TRBV7-3
D: TRBD1
DNA: TGTGCCAGCAGCCAGCAACAAACCGGGACAGGGTTCTACGAGCAGTACTTC
CDR3: CASSQQQTGTGFYEQYF

size: -
J: TRBJ1-5
V: TRBV7-2
D: TRBD1
DNA: TGTGCCAGCAGCTTAAAGGGGGCGGACACTCAGCCCCAGCATTTT
CDR3: CASSLKGADTQPQHF

size: -
J: TRBJ2-2
V: TRBV7-3
D: TRBD1
DNA: TGTGCCAGCAGCTTAACGGACAGGTTATCAACCGGGGAGCTGTTTTTT
CDR3: CASSLTDRLSTGELFF

size: -
J: TRBJ1-5
V: TRBV28
D: -
DNA: TGTGCCAGCACCGAAACGGGGGGTTCAGGCAATCAGCCCCAGCATTTT
CDR3: CASTETGGSGNQPQHF

size: -
J: TRBJ1-2
V: TRBV18
D: TRBD1
DNA: TGTGCCAGCTCACCACCGTCTCAGGGGGCAGAGGGTGGCTACACCTTC
CDR3: CASSPPSQGAEGGYTF

size: -
J: TRBJ1-2
V: TRBV5-8
D: -
DNA: TGTGCCAGCAGCCTGGGGTCGAGCTATGGCTACACCTTC
CDR3: CASSLGSSYGYTF

size: -
J: TRBJ2-1
V: TRBV5-4
D: TRBD2
DNA: TGTGCCAGCAGCTTGCCCGGGGGGGGCGTCCACAATGAGCAGTTCTTC
CDR3: CASSLPGGGVHNEQFF

size: -
J: TRBJ2-5
V: TRBV4-2
D: TRBD2
DNA: TGTGCCAGCAGCCAGGGGACTAGCGGCCAAGAGACCCAGTACTTC
CDR3: CASSQGTSGQETQYF

size: -
J: TRBJ2-3
V: TRBV6-5
D: -
DNA: TGTGCCAGCAGTCCCCGGACTCCAGATACGCAGTATTTT
CDR3: CASSPRTPDTQYF

size: once
J: TRBJ1-6
V: TRBV5-6
D: -
DNA: TGTGCCAGCAGCCCTCCTCTCCCCGGGTCACCCCTCCACTTT
CDR3: CASSPPLPGSPLHF

size: -
J: TRBJ1-2
V: TRBV7-2
D: TRBD1
DNA: TGTGCCAGCAGCCCCAACCCCCGGGACAGGGGAGAAGGCTACACCTTC
CDR3: CASSPNPRDRGEGYTF

size: -
J: TRBJ2-2
V: TRBV11-3
D: TRBD1
DNA: TGTGCCAGCAGCTTGCAGGGACAGGGGACCGGGGAGCTGTTTTTT
CDR3: CASSLQGQGTGELFF

size: few
J: TRBJ2-1
V: TRBV29-1
D: TRBD2
DNA: TGCAGCGTTGAAGACGGGACTAGCGGGGGCCATGAGCAGTTCTTC
CDR3: CSVEDGTSGGHEQFF

size: -
J: TRBJ1-5
V: TRBV18
D: -
DNA: TGTGCCAGCTCACCACAGCACGGGGGCAATCAGCCCCAGCATTTT
CDR3: CASSPQHGGNQPQHF

size: -
J: TRBJ1-1
V: TRBV6-5
D: TRBD1
DNA: TGTGCCAGCAGGGCTTTACAGGGGGGAAACACTGAAGCTTTCTTT
CDR3: CASRALQGGNTEAFF

size: -
J: TRBJ2-7
V: TRBV6-5
D: TRBD1
DNA: TGTGCCAGCAGTAACCGGGACAGGGGCGCCTACGAGCAGTACTTC
CDR3: CASSNRDRGAYEQYF

size: -
J: TRBJ2-6
V: TRBV19
D: -
DNA: TGTGCCAGTAGTATTCGACTGACAGACCCTGGGGCCAACGTCCTGACTTTC
CDR3: CASSIRLTDPGANVLTF

size: -
J: TRBJ2-1
V: TRBV6-5
D: TRBD2
DNA: TGTGCCAGCGGATCCGGGACTAGCGGGGCGAATGAGCAGTTCTTC
CDR3: CASGSGTSGANEQFF

size: -
J: TRBJ2-7
V: TRBV5-4
D: TRBD2
DNA: TGTGCCAGCAGTTCTGGTGGGACTACTCTGAGGGAGCAGTACTTC
CDR3: CASSSGGTTLREQYF

size: -
J: TRBJ2-1
V: TRBV5-1
D: TRBD2
DNA: TGCGCCAGCAGCTGGGGACTAGCGGGGACTGAGCAGTTCTTC
CDR3: CASSWGLAGTEQFF

size: -
J: TRBJ2-2
V: TRBV6-2/TRBV6-3
D: -
DNA: TGTGCCAGCAGTTACTCGAGGGGAGGGGGCACCGGGGAGCTGTTTTTT
CDR3: CASSYSRGGGTGELFF

size: -
J: TRBJ1-4
V: TRBV18
D: -
DNA: TGTGCCAGCTCACCAGGGGCAAATGAAAAACTGTTTTTT
CDR3: CASSPGANEKLFF

size: -
J: TRBJ1-4
V: TRBV13
D: TRBD1
DNA: TGTGCCAGCAGCTTAGTAAGGGACAGGGAACCGCCGCGAGAAAAACTGTTTTTT
CDR3: CASSLVRDREPPREKLFF

size: -
J: TRBJ2-3
V: TRBV5-6
D: -
DNA: TGTGCCAGCAGCGCGCAACAGGGCGATACGCAGTATTTT
CDR3: CASSAQQGDTQYF

size: -
J: TRBJ2-5
V: TRBV10-3
D: -
DNA: TGTGCCATCAGGGGAGGGGGGGGAGAGACCCAGTACTTC
CDR3: CAIRGGGGETQYF

size: -
J: TRBJ1-3
V: TRBV6-4
D: TRBD1
DNA: TGTGCCAGCAGTGACCGTACAGGTTCGGACAGGCCTGACTTCTCTGGAAACACCATATATTTT
CDR3: CASSDRTGSDRPDFSGNTIYF

size: -
J: TRBJ1-1
V: TRBV10-1
D: -
DNA: TGCGCCCAGAGGGAGAACACTGAAGCTTTCTTT
CDR3: CAQRENTEAFF